One sample yielded the 32 T cell receptor beta chains listed below, sequenced in a study of blood T cell repertoires in COVID-19. TCRdb's copy holds only in-frame clones and misses some; the assay was immunoSEQ multiplex PCR. The sample shows under 350,000 clones, about 89% of them seen only once. The sequenced sample consisted of PBMCs or T cells enriched from blood (not recorded which). The receptors come from a woman in her thirties or forties who had recovered from COVID-19.

The rearrangement uses TRBV6-5 and TRBJ1-3, with TRBD1 matching over 8 bases. The CDR3 contains 15 residues. V shed 8 bases, J shed 7 bases, and the junction held 13 bases outside the gene matches. CDR1 MNHEY and CDR2 SVGAGI come from the germline V gene. CDR3 in amino acids: CASSYRGALGNTIYF. CDR3 bases: TGTGCCAGCTCCTACAGGGGGGCTTTAGGCAACACCATATATTTT.

The rearrangement uses TRBV11-2 and TRBJ2-1, with a weak D call TRBD2 (5 bases). The CDR3 is 16 amino acids. Trimming stripped 1 base from V and 4 bases from J, with 14 bases between. Germline-derived CDR1 and CDR2 are SGHAT and FQNNGV. CDR3 sequence reads: CASSLGASFIYNEQFF. Here the CDR3 DNA reads TGTGCCAGCAGCTTAGGGGCTAGCTTTATATACAATGAGCAGTTCTTC.

The J gene is TRBJ2-5, the V gene TRBV25-1; TRBD2 matches 9 bases. The CDR3 has 15 residues. Germline-derived CDR1 and CDR2 are MGHDK and SYGVNS. The V gene end was trimmed by 0 bases and the J gene end by 5 bases; junction bases not matched to a gene: 4. CDR3 in amino acids: CASSEYGLAGETQYF. CDR3 coding DNA: TGTGCCAGCAGTGAATATGGGCTAGCGGGGGAGACCCAGTACTTC.

The chain uses TRBV5-4 and TRBJ1-1; 10 nucleotides align to TRBD1. CDR1 and CDR2 (germline): SGHNT, YYREEE (reference sequence). The CDR3 is 17 residues long. Trimming at V came to 4 bases and at J to 4 bases, leaving 13 bases not matched to a gene. The CDR3 DNA reads TGTGCCAGCAGCCTCCGGGACAGGGGCCGCCTGGGCACTGAAGCTTTCTTT. This encodes CASSLRDRGRLGTEAFF.

This clone was observed once. The V gene is TRBV19, the J gene TRBJ2-3; TRBD2 is a possible D gene (6 bases). The CDR3 is 12 amino acids. Deletions cut 6 bases from V and 7 bases from J, with 11 bases between. The germline V gene has CDR1 LNHDA and CDR2 SQIVND (reference sequence). In DNA, the CDR3 is TGTGCCAGTAGCTTCAGGGACTATACGCAGTATTTT. Its protein product is CASSFRDYTQYF.

This chain connects TRBV11-2 to TRBJ1-2, with D perhaps matching TRBD1 (5 bases). The CDR3 sequence is 16 residues long. Between the trimmed V and J ends, which lost 5 bases and 3 bases, there was a span of 19 bases. Germline V gene lookup returns CDR1 SGHAT and CDR2 FQNNGV. CDR3 sequence reads: CASSPGGVREYYGYTF. CDR3 nucleotide sequence: TGTGCCAGCAGCCCCGGCGGCGTCAGGGAATACTATGGCTACACCTTC.

This chain connects TRBV11-3 to TRBJ2-6; 7 nucleotides match TRBD1. The CDR3 extends over 17 amino acids. Trimming took 5 bases from V and 0 from J; bases not matched to a gene: 7. Germline lookup yields CDR1 SGHNT and CDR2 YENEEA. The CDR3 bases are TGTGCCAGCAGCCCGGGACAGTCCCACTCTGGGGCCAACGTCCTGACTTTC. Translating gives CASSPGQSHSGANVLTF.

The rearrangement links TRBV29-1 to TRBJ1-1; tentative D call: TRBD1 (6 bases). The CDR3 sequence is 12 residues long. V dropped 7 bases and J dropped 1 base, with 10 bases sitting between them. Germline loops: CDR1 SQVTM, CDR2 ANQGSEA. Written as DNA, the CDR3 is TGCAGCGCTGGACAGACGAACACTGAAGCTTTCTTT. It codes for CSAGQTNTEAFF.

The chain has TRBV7-2 and TRBJ2-2; TRBD1 might be the D (6 bases). Germline V gene lookup returns CDR1 SGHTA and CDR2 FQGNSA. The CDR3 totals 14 residues. V lost 4 bases to trimming and J lost 8 bases, with 14 bases between them. CDR3 sequence reads: CASSSRLGQGELFF. CDR3 nucleotide sequence: TGTGCCAGCAGCTCCCGGCTAGGACAGGGGGAGCTGTTTTTT.

The genes are TRBV5-4 and TRBJ2-2; D perhaps matches TRBD1 (6 bases). The V gene lost 4 bases and the J gene lost 5 bases, with 18 bases spanning the gap. Germline values: CDR1 SGHNT, CDR2 YYREEE (reference sequence). The CDR3 loop spans 16 amino acids. CDR3 in DNA: TGTGCCAGCAGCCCCGAATCAGGGGTGCGGACCGGGGAGCTGTTTTTT. It translates to CASSPESGVRTGELFF.

The chain links TRBV29-1 to TRBJ2-1; 12 nucleotides align to TRBD2. CDR1 and CDR2 from the germline V gene are SQVTM and ANQGSEA. The V segment lost 3 bases and the J segment 4 bases; nucleotides outside the gene matches: 10. This CDR3 spans 17 amino acids. As DNA, the CDR3 is TGCAGCGTTGAGGGGACTAGCGGGCGGAAATATTACAATGAGCAGTTCTTC. It encodes CSVEGTSGRKYYNEQFF.

This clone was observed a single time. The gene calls are TRBV30 and TRBJ1-1; TRBD1 might be the D (6 bases). The CDR3 spans 16 residues. Per the germline V gene, CDR1 is GTSNPN and CDR2 is SVGIG (reference sequence). V lost 0 bases to trimming and J lost 0 bases, with 14 bases between them. CDR3 in amino acids: CAWSVPTGTLNTEAFF. CDR3 in DNA: TGTGCCTGGAGTGTCCCAACCGGGACATTGAACACTGAAGCTTTCTTT.

The chain is built from TRBV9 and TRBJ1-2; 9 nucleotides line up with TRBD1. In germline, CDR1 is SGDLS, CDR2 YYNGEE. The CDR3 has 14 residues. V trimming: 0 bases; J trimming: 5 bases; junction bases outside the gene matches: 2. Here the CDR3 DNA reads TGTGCCAGCAGCGTAGGGGGACAGGGTTATGGCTACACCTTC. Translated: CASSVGGQGYGYTF.

The chain is built from TRBV5-4 and TRBJ2-1; 8 nucleotides agree with TRBD2. The CDR3 covers 15 residues. Germline V CDR1 and CDR2: SGHNT, YYREEE (reference sequence). With V trimmed by 4 bases and J by 7 bases, 10 bases remained unmatched. The CDR3 loop reads CASSPEGGTRNEQFF. The CDR3 nucleotides are TGTGCCAGCAGCCCAGAGGGGGGGACTAGGAATGAGCAGTTCTTC.

This sequence joins TRBV7-9 and TRBJ1-2, with D unresolved. The germline gives CDR1 SEHNR, CDR2 FQNEAQ (reference sequence). The V end was cut by 4 bases, the J end by 2 bases, with 11 bases between. This CDR3 has 14 amino acids. CDR3 in DNA: TGTGCCAGCAGCTCAGAGCCGACAAACTATGGCTACACCTTC. Translated: CASSSEPTNYGYTF.

The chain uses TRBV30 and TRBJ1-2; D is ambiguous. The CDR3 covers 13 residues. Deletions cut 2 bases from V and 4 bases from J, with 11 bases between. Germline V gene lookup returns CDR1 GTSNPN and CDR2 SVGIG (reference sequence). CDR3 sequence reads: CAWSYPGGYGYTF. CDR3 in DNA: TGTGCCTGGAGTTACCCGGGTGGCTATGGCTACACCTTC.

This clone has just a few counts. The CDR3 loop is CASSYQGVINQPQHF. CDR3 nucleotides: TGTGCCAGCAGCTATCAGGGGGTAATCAATCAGCCCCAGCATTTT. The rearrangement uses TRBV7-2 and TRBJ1-5; 7 bases align to TRBD1. Germline values: CDR1 SGHTA, CDR2 FQGNSA. The CDR3 contains 15 residues. J was trimmed by 3 bases and V by 4 bases; bases with no gene match: 6.

The V and J genes are TRBV30 and TRBJ1-2, with a weak D call TRBD1 (5 bases). CDR1 and CDR2 from the germline V gene are GTSNPN and SVGIG (reference sequence). This CDR3 is 11 amino acids long. Trimming removed 4 bases at V and 8 bases at J, with 11 bases between. CDR3: CAWTVGHGYTF. In nucleotides, the CDR3 is TGTGCCTGGACGGTAGGACACGGCTACACCTTC.

Only one count was recorded for this clone. The chain has TRBV5-6 and TRBJ1-2, with 10 bases identical to TRBD1. The CDR3 is 16 residues long. Germline CDR1 and CDR2: SGHDT and YYEEEE. V trimming: 2 bases; J trimming: 6 bases; junction bases outside the gene matches: 10. The CDR3 sequence: CASSFIDRGQMNGYTF. CDR3 sequence (DNA): TGTGCCAGCAGCTTCATTGACAGGGGGCAAATGAATGGCTACACCTTC.

The V and J genes are TRBV7-8 and TRBJ1-6; 8 nucleotides align to TRBD1. After removal of 1 base from V and 7 bases from J, the junction contained 6 bases not matched to a gene. The CDR3 is 16 residues long. Germline V gene lookup returns CDR1 SGHVS and CDR2 FQNEAQ. The CDR3 region has the DNA TGTGCCAGCAGCTTAGGGGGGACAGGATCCAATTCACCCCTCCACTTT. Translation: CASSLGGTGSNSPLHF.

In nucleotides, the CDR3 is TGTGCCAGCAGTCCTCAGCGGGAGTACTACGAGCAGTACTTC. This gives the protein CASSPQREYYEQYF. The chain has TRBV27 and TRBJ2-7; TRBD2 aligns across 8 bases. J gave up 3 bases and V 5 bases, and 6 bases lay outside the gene matches. Germline V lookup: CDR1 MNHEY, CDR2 SMNVEV (reference sequence). The CDR3 totals 14 residues.

V usage is TRBV9 and J usage is TRBJ1-3; 7 bases agree with TRBD1. The germline V gene has CDR1 SGDLS and CDR2 YYNGEE. The CDR3 has 16 residues. J gave up 4 bases and V 5 bases, and 12 bases lay outside the gene matches. The CDR3 nucleotides read TGTGCCAGCAGTCATCCGAAGGGGGCGCCGGGAAACACCATATATTTT. Protein sequence: CASSHPKGAPGNTIYF.

This clone showed up just once. This sequence joins TRBV2 and TRBJ1-6; 7 positions agree with TRBD1. V shed 5 bases, J shed 11 bases, and the junction held 15 bases outside the gene matches. The CDR3 extends over 16 amino acids. Germline-derived CDR1 and CDR2 are SNHLY and FYNNEI. CDR3 loop: CASSSSGTDLPAPLHF. The CDR3, as DNA: TGTGCCAGCAGTTCCTCCGGGACAGACTTACCGGCACCCCTCCACTTT.

The rearrangement links TRBV6-1 to TRBJ2-3; D is uncertain. The germline gives CDR1 MNHNS, CDR2 SASEGT. The ends were cut back, 2 bases at V and 6 bases at J, with 9 bases in the middle. This CDR3 is 13 amino acids long. This CDR3 is CASSESPFDTQYF. DNA for the CDR3: TGTGCCAGCAGTGAATCCCCCTTTGATACGCAGTATTTT.

V usage is TRBV30 and J usage is TRBJ1-2, with 7 nucleotides matching TRBD1. The CDR3 covers 15 residues. CDR1 GTSNPN and CDR2 SVGIG come from the germline V gene (reference sequence). V gave up 0 bases and J gave up 3 bases; unmatched junction bases: 7. Here the CDR3 DNA reads TGTGCCTGGAGTGTCCGGGACAGACATCACTATGGCTACACCTTC. The encoded protein is CAWSVRDRHHYGYTF.

This clone was observed once. The chain couples TRBV5-4 to TRBJ1-2; D unclear. V dropped 0 bases and J dropped 2 bases, with 11 bases sitting between them. The CDR3 runs 15 residues. Germline CDR1 is SGHNT and CDR2 is YYREEE (reference sequence). DNA for the CDR3: TGTGCCAGCAGCTTGGGGGGAGATGGGAACTATGGCTACACCTTC. The encoded protein is CASSLGGDGNYGYTF. The variable domain in full, with the rest retrieved from reference TRBV5-4 and TRBJ1-2, is ETGVTQSPTHLIKTRGQQVTLRCSSQSGHNTVSWYQQALGQGPQFIFQYYREEENGRGNFPPRFSGLQFPNYSSELNVNALELDDSALYLCASSLGGDGNYGYTFGSGTRLTVV.

The rearrangement uses TRBV5-1 and TRBJ2-1, with 12 bases matching TRBD2. With 1 base clipped from V and 6 bases from J, the junction kept 14 bases outside the gene matches. The CDR3 is 19 residues long. Germline V gene data show CDR1 as SGHRS and CDR2 as YFSETQ. The CDR3 region is CASSLRLAGATNRGNEQFF. Here the CDR3 DNA reads TGCGCCAGCAGCTTGAGACTAGCGGGAGCAACAAATAGAGGCAATGAGCAGTTCTTC. Using reference TRBV5-1 and TRBJ2-1 for the parts outside the CDR3, the full variable domain is KAGVTQTPRYLIKTRGQQVTLSCSPISGHRSVSWYQQTPGQGLQFLFEYFSETQRNKGNFPGRFSGRQFSNSRSEMNVSTLELGDSALYLCASSLRLAGATNRGNEQFFGPGTRLTVL.

The chain carries TRBV10-3 and TRBJ1-1; D is ambiguous. V shed 3 bases and J shed 1 base, with 3 bases lying between them. Looked up from germline, CDR1 is ENHRY and CDR2 is SYGVKD. The CDR3 contains 12 residues. The CDR3 here is CAISDSNTEAFF. In nucleotides, the CDR3 is TGTGCCATCAGTGACTCGAACACTGAAGCTTTCTTT.

This chain links TRBV2 with TRBJ1-4, with 8 positions matching TRBD1. This CDR3 region has 14 residues. V was clipped by 8 bases and J by 6 bases; unmatched bases: 8. Germline CDR1 and CDR2: SNHLY and FYNNEI. The CDR3 loop reads CASLSDRVYEKLFF. CDR3 DNA: TGTGCCAGCCTCTCGGACAGGGTTTATGAAAAACTGTTTTTT. Filled out from reference TRBV2 and TRBJ1-4, the complete variable domain reads EPEVTQTPSHQVTQMGQEVILRCVPISNHLYFYWYRQILGQKVEFLVSFYNNEISEKSEIFDDQFSVERPDGSNFTLKIRSTKLEDSAMYFCASLSDRVYEKLFFGSGTQLSVL.

The chain carries TRBV5-4 and TRBJ2-3; 8 bases are shared with TRBD2. CDR3 length: 14 amino acids. Per the germline V gene, CDR1 is SGHNT and CDR2 is YYREEE (reference sequence). CDR3 nucleotides: TGTGCAACTCGGGAGGGCGGCCCGGTGCGTACGCAGTATTTT. Its protein product is CATREGGPVRTQYF.

The rearrangement uses TRBV5-4 and TRBJ2-7; possibly TRBD2 for D (5 bases). The CDR3 spans 15 residues. Germline assignment: CDR1 SGHNT and CDR2 YYREEE (reference sequence). The V end lost 4 bases, the J end lost 3 bases, and 17 bases lay between the germline ends. The CDR3 reads CASSPDRNEGYEQYF. The CDR3 nucleotides are TGTGCCAGCAGCCCCGATCGGAATGAGGGCTACGAGCAGTACTTC.

The chain is built from TRBV7-3 and TRBJ2-3, with TRBD1 matching 12 bases. From germline, CDR1 is SGHTA and CDR2 FQGTGA. Losses at the gene ends were 4 bases for V and 4 bases for J; bases not matched to a gene: 6. The CDR3 consists of 16 residues. The CDR3 coding sequence is TGTGCCAGCAGCTACAAGGGGACAGGGGGCTCAGATACGCAGTATTTT. Translated: CASSYKGTGGSDTQYF.